Sequencing of this T cell receptor beta chain was carried out in a study of cytomegalovirus exposure and HLA in healthy donors. General study findings and limits: Some public TCRs appeared in many individuals, while most sequences were rare. The tendency of first-cohort TCR clusters to co-occur in the 100 to 150 validation repertoires was identified by a subsequent analysis.

As for this clone: The antigen remains unidentified.

Assay: immunoSEQ multiplex PCR; the TCRdb copy retains only in-frame clones and omits some. The sample contains 200,000 to 250,000 clones, around 78% of which appear only once. CDR3 length: 16 amino acids. Germline V CDR1 and CDR2: SGDLS, YYNGEE. The V end lost 7 bases, the J end lost 2 bases, and 21 bases lay between the germline ends. The validation cohort, a group of 90 to 150 subjects, included the donors and was separate from the roughly 720-subject first cohort. The chain recombines TRBV9 with TRBJ2-5; the D is unclear. The specimen sequenced was PBMCs. The source of this sequence is a woman aged 18-29 years in good health and CMV-seronegative. The CDR3 here is CASPAPPRTGQETQYF. The CDR3 DNA follows: TGTGCCAGCCCCGCCCCTCCAAGGACCGGTCAAGAGACCCAGTACTTC.